One sample yielded the 15 T cell receptor beta chains listed below, sequenced in a study of T cell repertoires in aging, cancer and after chemotherapy. Multiplex touch-down PCR with TRB-A/B primers amplified rearranged V-D-J TRB sequences. TCRdb processed the multiplex PCR reads anew with MiXCR; each CDR3 protein has one entry. The sample comprises 790 or so distinct CDR3 sequences, 45% to 65% of which are singletons, and 25% to 35% rests with the top ten. Amplification of TCR beta used genomic DNA extracted from peripheral blood. The material sequenced was blood. The receptors originated from a human donor with a blood cancer.

This clonotype is judged medium-sized. This chain joins TRBV4-1 and TRBJ2-7; D is perhaps TRBD2 (6 bases). This CDR3 has 15 residues. Germline V lookup: CDR1 MGHRA, CDR2 YSYEKL. V was pared by 1 base and J by 0 bases, with 10 bases between. CDR3 residues: CASSQVAGTSYEQYF. As DNA, the CDR3 is TGCGCCAGCAGCCAAGTCGCGGGGACCTCCTACGAGCAGTACTTC.

The DNA for the CDR3 is TGTGCCAGCACCCTGTGGACAGGCGAGCAACTATATTTT. This codes for CASTLWTGEQLYF. The V and J genes are TRBV5-5 and TRBJ1-3; the match to TRBD1 covers 7 bases. CDR1 is SGHKS, CDR2 YYEKEE, per germline (reference sequence). The CDR3 runs 13 residues. The V gene end was trimmed by 6 bases and the J gene end by 14 bases; junction bases not matched to a gene: 14. Full variable domain (outside the CDR3, taken from reference TRBV5-5 and TRBJ1-3): DAGVTQSPTHLIKTRGQQVTLRCSPISGHKSVSWYQQVLGQGPQFIFQYYEKEERGRGNFPDRFSARQFPNYSSELNVNALLLGDSALYLCASTLWTGEQLYFGEGSWLTVV.

In its sample, this clonotype is medium-sized (0.01 to 0.1%). The chain uses TRBV20-1 and TRBJ1-6; D unresolved. Trimming removed 0 bases from V and 10 bases from J, with 16 bases in between. Germline V gene lookup returns CDR1 DFQATT and CDR2 SNEGSKA (reference sequence). This CDR3 comprises 15 residues. The CDR3 sequence is CSARDVGRVNSPLHF. As DNA, the CDR3 is TGCAGTGCTAGAGATGTTGGGCGTGTAAACTCACCCCTCCACTTT.

This chain joins TRBV7-9 and TRBJ1-1; no definite D call. This CDR3 contains 13 residues. CDR1 is SEHNR and CDR2 is FQNEAQ in the germline V gene (reference sequence). Trimming shortened V by 5 bases and J by 1 base, and 8 bases separated the two germline ends. For the CDR3, the DNA is TGTGCCAGCAGCACGGCACCGAACACTGAAGCTTTCTTT. This translates into CASSTAPNTEAFF.

This clonotype is large (0.1 to 1%) in the sample. The rearrangement joins TRBV6-5 to TRBJ2-2; the match to TRBD1 covers 9 bases. CDR3 length equals 15 residues. V gave up 6 bases and J gave up 8 bases; unmatched junction bases: 10. CDR1 MNHEY and CDR2 SVGAGI come from the germline V gene. DNA of the CDR3: TGTGCCAGCAGGACCCATGACAGGGGGACGGGGGAGCTGTTTTTT. Encoded protein: CASRTHDRGTGELFF.

The chain has TRBV19 and TRBJ2-5; TRBD1 matches 7 bases. The CDR3 is made up of 13 amino acids. V shed 4 bases, J shed 4 bases, and the junction held 3 bases outside the gene matches. Germline lookup yields CDR1 LNHDA and CDR2 SQIVND (reference sequence). The CDR3 loop is CASSRDRAETQYF. CDR3 nucleotide sequence: TGTGCCAGTAGTAGAGACAGGGCAGAGACCCAGTACTTC. The complete variable domain, with remaining parts taken from reference TRBV19 and TRBJ2-5, reads DGGITQSPKYLFRKEGQNVTLSCEQNLNHDAMYWYRQDPGQGLRLIYYSQIVNDFQKGDIAEGYSVSREKKESFPLTVTSAQKNPTAFYLCASSRDRAETQYFGPGTRLLVL.

This clonotype is classed as large. V is TRBV6-5 and J is TRBJ1-6; D is unresolved. The CDR3 runs 14 residues. CDR1 is MNHEY and CDR2 is SVGAGI in the germline V gene. With 3 bases removed from V and 6 bases from J, the gap between germline ends came to 9 bases. CDR3 DNA sequence: TGTGCCAGCAGTTATCAGGACGGTAATTCACCCCTCCACTTT. It is translated as CASSYQDGNSPLHF.

By sample share, this clonotype is medium-sized. CDR3 amino acids: CASAVGFNGELFF. As DNA, the CDR3 is TGTGCCAGCGCGGTGGGGTTTAACGGGGAGCTGTTTTTT. The chain is built from TRBV7-9 and TRBJ2-2, with D unclear. This CDR3 region has 13 residues. V was cut by 8 bases and J by 7 bases, with 14 bases left in between. Germline V gene sequence: CDR1 SEHNR, CDR2 FQNEAQ (reference sequence).

CDR3 sequence: CASSGKGSSYEQFF. CDR3 DNA: TGTGCCAGCAGCGGAAAGGGCTCCTCCTACGAGCAGTTCTTC. The chain links TRBV27 to TRBJ2-1; no definite D call. CDR3 length: 14 amino acids. The ends were cut back, 6 bases at V and 10 bases at J, with 19 bases in the middle. Germline assignment: CDR1 MNHEY and CDR2 SMNVEV (reference sequence).

This clonotype has only one observation. The J gene is TRBJ1-2, the V gene TRBV7-9; 10 bases line up with TRBD1. The junction had 3 bases not matched to a gene; V was cut back by 5 bases and J by 6 bases. CDR1 is SEHNR and CDR2 is FQNEAQ in the germline V gene (reference sequence). The CDR3 totals 13 residues. This chain's CDR3 is CASSGQGGDGYTF. In DNA, the CDR3 is TGTGCCAGCAGCGGACAGGGGGGAGATGGCTACACCTTC.

This clonotype was seen only a few times. The chain links TRBV6-6 to TRBJ2-3, with 7 bases lining up with TRBD2. The junction had 8 bases not matched to a gene; V was cut back by 3 bases and J by 2 bases. The CDR3 is 16 amino acids. Germline lookup yields CDR1 MNHNY and CDR2 SVGAGI (reference sequence). The CDR3 region is CASSYRRERPTDTQYF. CDR3 sequence (DNA): TGTGCCAGCAGTTATCGGCGGGAGCGGCCCACAGATACGCAGTATTTT.

The chain has TRBV5-1 and TRBJ2-1, with D perhaps TRBD1 (5 bases). This CDR3 is built from 15 residues. Trimming pared 0 bases from V and 2 bases from J, leaving 9 bases between. Germline loops: CDR1 SGHRS, CDR2 YFSETQ. The CDR3 DNA is TGCGCCAGCAGCTTGGCCCCAGGGACCTACAATGAGCAGTTCTTC. It yields the protein CASSLAPGTYNEQFF.

This clonotype is hyperexpanded. The CDR3 reads CASSPRVGNTEAFF. Here the CDR3 DNA reads TGTGCCAGTAGTCCCAGGGTCGGGAACACTGAAGCTTTCTTT. The rearrangement joins TRBV19 to TRBJ1-1; tentatively, D is TRBD1 (5 bases). This CDR3 comprises 14 residues. The germline V gene encodes CDR1 LNHDA and CDR2 SQIVND (reference sequence). Between the trimmed V and J ends, which lost 5 bases and 1 base, there was a span of 11 bases.

The V gene is TRBV12-3 or TRBV12-4, the J gene TRBJ2-3, with 9 positions matching TRBD1. The trim removed 6 bases at V and 6 bases at J, leaving 10 bases unmatched. The CDR3 totals 15 residues. The CDR3, as DNA: TGTGCCAGCAGCTTGGGGGGACAGGGTTCGGATACGCAGTATTTT. This gives the protein CASSLGGQGSDTQYF.

This clonotype occurred a few times. CDR3 sequence reads: CSVGFTATYEQYF. The CDR3 nucleotides read TGCAGCGTTGGTTTCACCGCGACCTACGAGCAGTACTTC. The V and J genes are TRBV29-1 and TRBJ2-7; D remains ambiguous. The germline CDR1 and CDR2 sequences are SQVTM and ANQGSEA. Deletions cut 4 bases from V and 2 bases from J, with 12 bases between. The CDR3 has 13 residues.